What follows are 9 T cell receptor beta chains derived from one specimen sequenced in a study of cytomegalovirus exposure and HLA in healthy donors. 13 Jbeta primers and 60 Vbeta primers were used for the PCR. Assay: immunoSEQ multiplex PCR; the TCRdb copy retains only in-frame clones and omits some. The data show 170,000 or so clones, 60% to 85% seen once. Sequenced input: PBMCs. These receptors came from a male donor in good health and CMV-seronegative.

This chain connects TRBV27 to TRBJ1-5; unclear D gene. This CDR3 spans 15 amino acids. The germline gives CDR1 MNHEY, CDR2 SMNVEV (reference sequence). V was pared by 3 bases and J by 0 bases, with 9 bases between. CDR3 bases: TGTGCCAGCAGTTTTAAAGCTTATAGCAATCAGCCCCAGCATTTT. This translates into CASSFKAYSNQPQHF.

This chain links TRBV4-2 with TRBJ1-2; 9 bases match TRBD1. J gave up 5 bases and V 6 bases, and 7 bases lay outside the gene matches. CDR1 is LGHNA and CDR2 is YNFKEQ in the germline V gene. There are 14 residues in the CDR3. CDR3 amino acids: CASRPVGQGYGYTF. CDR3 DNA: TGTGCCAGCAGACCCGTGGGACAGGGTTATGGCTACACCTTC.

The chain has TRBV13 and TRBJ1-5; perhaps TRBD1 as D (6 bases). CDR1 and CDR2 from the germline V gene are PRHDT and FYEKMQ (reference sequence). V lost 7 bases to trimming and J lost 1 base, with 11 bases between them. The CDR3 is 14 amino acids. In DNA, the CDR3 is TGTGCCAGCACCCGACAGGAAAGCAATCAGCCCCAGCATTTT. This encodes CASTRQESNQPQHF.

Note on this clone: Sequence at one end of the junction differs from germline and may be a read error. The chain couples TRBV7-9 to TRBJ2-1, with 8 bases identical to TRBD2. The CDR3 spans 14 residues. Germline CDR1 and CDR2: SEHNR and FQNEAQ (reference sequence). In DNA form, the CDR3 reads TGTTCCAGCAGCGACGGGAGGGGGTACAATGAGCAGTTCTTC. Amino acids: CSSSDGRGYNEQFF.

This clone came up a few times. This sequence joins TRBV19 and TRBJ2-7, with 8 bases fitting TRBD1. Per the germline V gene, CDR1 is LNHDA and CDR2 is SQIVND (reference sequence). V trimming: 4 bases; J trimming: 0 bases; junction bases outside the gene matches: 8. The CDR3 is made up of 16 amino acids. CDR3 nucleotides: TGTGCCAGTAGTAAATTCGGGACAGGATACTCCTACGAGCAGTACTTC. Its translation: CASSKFGTGYSYEQYF.

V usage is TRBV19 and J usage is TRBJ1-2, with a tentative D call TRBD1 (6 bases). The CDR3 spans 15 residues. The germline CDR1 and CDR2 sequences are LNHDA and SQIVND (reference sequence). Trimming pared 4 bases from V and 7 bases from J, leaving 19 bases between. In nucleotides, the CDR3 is TGTGCCAGTAGTAAGGAGGGGGGGACCTCGGGTGGCTACACCTTC. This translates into CASSKEGGTSGGYTF.

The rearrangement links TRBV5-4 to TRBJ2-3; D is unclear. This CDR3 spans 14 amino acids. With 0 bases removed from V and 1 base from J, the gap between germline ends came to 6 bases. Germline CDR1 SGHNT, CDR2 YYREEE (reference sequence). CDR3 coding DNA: TGTGCCAGCAGCTTGGAACCAGGCACAGATACGCAGTATTTT. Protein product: CASSLEPGTDTQYF.

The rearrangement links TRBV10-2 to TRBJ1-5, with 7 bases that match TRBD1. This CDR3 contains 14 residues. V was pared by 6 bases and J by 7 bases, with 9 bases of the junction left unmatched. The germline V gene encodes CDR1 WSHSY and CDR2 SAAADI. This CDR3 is CASSEDREIQPQHF. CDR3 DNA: TGCGCCAGCAGCGAAGACAGGGAAATACAGCCCCAGCATTTT.

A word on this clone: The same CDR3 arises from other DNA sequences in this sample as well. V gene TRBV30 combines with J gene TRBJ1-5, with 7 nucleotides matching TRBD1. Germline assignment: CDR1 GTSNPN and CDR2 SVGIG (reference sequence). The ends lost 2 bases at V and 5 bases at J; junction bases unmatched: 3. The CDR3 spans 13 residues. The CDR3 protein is CAWSTGDDQPQHF. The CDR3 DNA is TGTGCCTGGAGTACAGGGGATGATCAGCCCCAGCATTTT.